These T cell receptor beta chains were read from a single sample in a study of human T cells and chemical hapten exposure. TCRdb ran MiXCR on the RACE reads and lists one entry per CDR3 protein. The sample lists under 200,000 distinct CDR3 sequences; about a quarter were seen once. The sample consisted of whole blood, taken in connection with sensitization to the hapten diphenylcyclopropenone (DPC). Receptors originate from a woman younger than 35 with alopecia areata. Some clones in this sample may be carry-over from other donors' samples. Each CDR3 is given with its conserved first and last residue.

j_call,v_call,cdr3_aa
TRBJ2-5,TRBV12-3/TRBV12-4,CASSSGLAGAGGETQYF
TRBJ2-2,TRBV5-1,CASSPGLAGGAGELFF
TRBJ2-7,TRBV18,CASSLQNRYEQYF
TRBJ2-5,TRBV5-1,CASSLDRSIQTQYF
TRBJ1-2,TRBV2,CASSRGYNYGYSF
TRBJ2-7,TRBV6-1,CASSGTLREGGYEQYF
TRBJ2-7,TRBV29-1,CSVEDFKGSEEQYF
TRBJ1-4,TRBV15,CATSREPLEKLFF
TRBJ2-1,TRBV9,CASSVGGGQSYNEQFF
TRBJ2-7,TRBV5-5,CASSQQGAYEQYF
TRBJ2-7,TRBV2,CASSENTEQYF
TRBJ2-7,TRBV5-1,CASSSEGQVFYEQYF
TRBJ2-1,TRBV20-1,CSARSGTEQFF
TRBJ1-1,TRBV15,CATSRGWLSDTEAFF
TRBJ2-1,TRBV6-2/TRBV6-3,CASSYSSDSGLRQFF
TRBJ1-1,TRBV7-2,CASSLASGGEAFF
TRBJ2-7,TRBV5-6,CASSPLADYEQYF
TRBJ1-2,TRBV7-2,CASSSQGGGQTYGYTF
TRBJ2-2,TRBV5-6,CASSLALTGANTGELFF
TRBJ2-1,TRBV4-1,CASSQVPGQGHEQFF
TRBJ2-3,TRBV29-1,CSVEVVDTQYF
TRBJ2-7,TRBV30,CAWSVMDEQYF
TRBJ1-2,TRBV9,CASSVDPNYGYTF
TRBJ2-1,TRBV6-5,CASSLMDRGLDEQFF
TRBJ2-1,TRBV6-2/TRBV6-3,CASSYLGLAVGNEQFF
TRBJ2-5,TRBV2,CASLQGAGETQYF
TRBJ2-7,TRBV18,CAAGADSYEQYF
TRBJ1-1,TRBV20-1,CSARGQGKNTEAFF
TRBJ2-1,TRBV15,CATSRDPGLAGVREQFF
TRBJ2-2,TRBV11-2,CASSPLQTTGELFF
TRBJ1-2,TRBV4-3,CASSQTLAGTYGYTF
TRBJ1-5,TRBV6-6,CASSYSRGYEQPQHF
TRBJ2-1,TRBV20-1,CSATGVDEQFF
TRBJ1-4,TRBV12-3/TRBV12-4,CASSLVGPSRANEKLFF
TRBJ1-1,TRBV4-2,CASSQENFEAFF
TRBJ1-1,TRBV12-3/TRBV12-4,CASSLQSMNTEAFF
TRBJ2-5,TRBV3-1,CASSQVQPQQGRSF